The entry that follows covers one T cell receptor beta chain sequence. The entry originates in a study of cytomegalovirus exposure and HLA in healthy donors. The CDR3 contains 17 residues. The V end lost 3 bases, the J end lost 2 bases, and 17 bases lay between the germline ends. The germline gives CDR1 MNHNS, CDR2 SASEGT. The repertoire was sequenced with immunoSEQ multiplex PCR; TCRdb's copy has only in-frame clones and lacks some. The sample gives 100,000 to 150,000 clones, about nine tenths of which show up once; roughly 1.4% is in the top ten. The source of this sequence is a man aged 25 to 40 in good health and CMV-seronegative. The sequenced sample consisted of PBMCs. This chain links TRBV6-1 with TRBJ1-5; possibly TRBD1 for D (6 bases). The CDR3: CASSEGRGGGGNQPQHF. CDR3 coding DNA: TGTGCCAGCAGTGAGGGGAGAGGGGGTGGCGGCAATCAGCCCCAGCATTTT.